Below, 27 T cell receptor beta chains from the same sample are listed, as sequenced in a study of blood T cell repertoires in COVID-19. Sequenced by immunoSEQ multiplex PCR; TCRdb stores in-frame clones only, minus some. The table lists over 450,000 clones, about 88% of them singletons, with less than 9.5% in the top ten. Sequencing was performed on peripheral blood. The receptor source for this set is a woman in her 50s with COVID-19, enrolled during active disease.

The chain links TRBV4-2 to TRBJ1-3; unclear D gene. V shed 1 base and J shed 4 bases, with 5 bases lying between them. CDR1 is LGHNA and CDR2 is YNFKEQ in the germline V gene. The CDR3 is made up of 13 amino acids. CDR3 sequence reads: CASSQVGGNTIYF. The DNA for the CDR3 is TGTGCCAGCAGCCAAGTGGGCGGAAACACCATATATTTT.

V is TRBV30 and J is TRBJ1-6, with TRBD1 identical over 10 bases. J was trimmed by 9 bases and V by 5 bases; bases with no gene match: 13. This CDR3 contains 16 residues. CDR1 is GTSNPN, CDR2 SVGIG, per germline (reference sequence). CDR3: CAWHLGAGQGTSPLHF. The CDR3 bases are TGTGCCTGGCACCTAGGGGCGGGACAGGGGACTTCACCCCTCCACTTT.

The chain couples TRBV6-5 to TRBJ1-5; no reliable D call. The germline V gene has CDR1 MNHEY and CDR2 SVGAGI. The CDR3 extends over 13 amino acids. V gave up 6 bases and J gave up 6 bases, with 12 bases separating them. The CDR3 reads CASSDRGSQPQHF. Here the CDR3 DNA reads TGTGCCAGCAGCGATCGGGGAAGTCAGCCCCAGCATTTT.

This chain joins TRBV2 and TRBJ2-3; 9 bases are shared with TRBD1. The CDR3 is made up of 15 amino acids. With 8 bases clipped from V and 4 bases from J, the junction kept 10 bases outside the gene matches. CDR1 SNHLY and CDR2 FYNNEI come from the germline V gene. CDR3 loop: CASSRGTGISDTQYF. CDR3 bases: TGTGCCAGCTCCCGTGGGACAGGGATCTCAGATACGCAGTATTTT.

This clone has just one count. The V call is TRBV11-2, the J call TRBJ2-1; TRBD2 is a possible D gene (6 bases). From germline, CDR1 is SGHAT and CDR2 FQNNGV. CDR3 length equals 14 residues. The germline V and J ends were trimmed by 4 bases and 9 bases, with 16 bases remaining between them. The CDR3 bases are TGTGCCAGCAGCTCTCAGAGACTAGTGGGTGAGCAGTTCTTC. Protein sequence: CASSSQRLVGEQFF.

The DNA of the CDR3 is TGTGCCAGCAGCCAGATCCTACAGGGTCAACGAGCTTTCTTT. This gives the protein CASSQILQGQRAFF. This sequence joins TRBV14 and TRBJ1-1, with D perhaps matching TRBD1 (6 bases). The V gene's germline CDR1 is SGHDN and CDR2 FVKESK. V was trimmed by 3 bases and J by 10 bases, leaving 18 bases between them. CDR3 size: 14 residues.

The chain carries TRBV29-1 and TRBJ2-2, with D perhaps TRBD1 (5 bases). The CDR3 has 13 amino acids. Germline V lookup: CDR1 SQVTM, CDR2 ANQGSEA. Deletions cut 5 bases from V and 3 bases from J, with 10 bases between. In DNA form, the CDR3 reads TGCAGCGTTCTCGACAGATACACCGGGGAGCTGTTTTTT. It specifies CSVLDRYTGELFF.

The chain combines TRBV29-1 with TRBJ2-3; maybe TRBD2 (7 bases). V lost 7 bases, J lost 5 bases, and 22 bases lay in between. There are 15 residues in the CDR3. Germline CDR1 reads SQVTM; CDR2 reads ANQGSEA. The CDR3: CSAPGGGAQGDTQYF. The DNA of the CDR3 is TGCAGCGCACCTGGAGGGGGGGCGCAAGGAGATACGCAGTATTTT.

The CDR3 DNA follows: TGTGCCAGTAGTGTCGATTTGGAGAACTATGGCTACACCTTC. It translates to CASSVDLENYGYTF. The chain couples TRBV19 to TRBJ1-2; D gene ambiguous. The CDR3 contains 14 residues. Trimming removed 5 bases at V and 2 bases at J, with 12 bases between. Germline-derived CDR1 and CDR2 are LNHDA and SQIVND (reference sequence).

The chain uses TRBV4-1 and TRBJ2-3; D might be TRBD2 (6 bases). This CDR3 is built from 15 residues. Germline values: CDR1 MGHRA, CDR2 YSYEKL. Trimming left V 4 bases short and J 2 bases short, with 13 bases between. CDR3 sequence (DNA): TGCGCCAGCAGCCCCATGGGGGGTTCCACAGATACGCAGTATTTT. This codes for CASSPMGGSTDTQYF.

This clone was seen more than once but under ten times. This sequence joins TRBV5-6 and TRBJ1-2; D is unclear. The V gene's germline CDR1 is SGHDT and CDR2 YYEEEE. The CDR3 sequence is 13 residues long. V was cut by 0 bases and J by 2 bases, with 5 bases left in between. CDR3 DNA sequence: TGTGCCAGCAGCTTGGGAGGGAACTATGGCTACACCTTC. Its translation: CASSLGGNYGYTF. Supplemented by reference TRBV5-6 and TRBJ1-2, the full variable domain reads DAGVTQSPTHLIKTRGQQVTLRCSPKSGHDTVSWYQQALGQGPQFIFQYYEEEERQRGNFPDRFSGHQFPNYSSELNVNALLLGDSALYLCASSLGGNYGYTFGSGTRLTVV.

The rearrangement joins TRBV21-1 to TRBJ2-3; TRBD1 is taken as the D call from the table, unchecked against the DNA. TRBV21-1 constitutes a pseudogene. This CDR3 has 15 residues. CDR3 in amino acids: CASSKGGDRVDTQYF. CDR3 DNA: TGTGCCAGCAGCAAAGGGGGAGACAGGGTAGATACGCAGTATTTT.

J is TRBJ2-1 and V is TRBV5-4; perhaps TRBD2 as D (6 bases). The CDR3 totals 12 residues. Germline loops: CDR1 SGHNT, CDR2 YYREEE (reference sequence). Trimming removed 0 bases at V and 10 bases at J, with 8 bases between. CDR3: CASSLDAGEQFF. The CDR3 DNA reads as TGTGCCAGCAGCTTGGACGCGGGGGAGCAGTTCTTC.

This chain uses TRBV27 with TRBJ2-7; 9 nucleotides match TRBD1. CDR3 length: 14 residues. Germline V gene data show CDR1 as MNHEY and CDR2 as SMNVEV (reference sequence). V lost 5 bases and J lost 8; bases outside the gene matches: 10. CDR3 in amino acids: CASSRGQGVFQQYF. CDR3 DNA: TGTGCCAGCAGTAGGGGACAGGGCGTCTTTCAGCAGTACTTC.

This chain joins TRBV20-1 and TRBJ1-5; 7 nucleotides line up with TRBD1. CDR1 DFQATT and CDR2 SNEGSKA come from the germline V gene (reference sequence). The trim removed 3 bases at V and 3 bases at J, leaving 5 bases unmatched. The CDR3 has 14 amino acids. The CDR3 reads CSASAGQINQPQHF. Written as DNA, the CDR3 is TGCAGTGCTAGTGCGGGACAGATCAATCAGCCCCAGCATTTT.

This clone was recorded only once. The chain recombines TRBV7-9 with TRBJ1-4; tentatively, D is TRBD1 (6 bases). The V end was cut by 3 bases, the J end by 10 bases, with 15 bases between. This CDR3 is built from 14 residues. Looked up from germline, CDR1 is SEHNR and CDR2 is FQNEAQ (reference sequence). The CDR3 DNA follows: TGTGCCAGCAGCTTTCGCAGGGGTTCGGGAAAACTGTTTTTT. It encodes CASSFRRGSGKLFF.

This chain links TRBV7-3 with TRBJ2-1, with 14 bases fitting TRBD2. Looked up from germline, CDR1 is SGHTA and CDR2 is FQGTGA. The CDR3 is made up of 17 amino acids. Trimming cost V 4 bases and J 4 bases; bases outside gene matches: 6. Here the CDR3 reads CASSSTSGGAIYNEQFF. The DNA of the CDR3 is TGTGCCAGCAGCTCGACTAGCGGGGGGGCCATATACAATGAGCAGTTCTTC.

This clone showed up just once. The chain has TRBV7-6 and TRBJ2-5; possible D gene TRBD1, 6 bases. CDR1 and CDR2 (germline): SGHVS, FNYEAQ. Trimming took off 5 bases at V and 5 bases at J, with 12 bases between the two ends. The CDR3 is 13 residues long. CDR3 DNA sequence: TGTGCCAGCAGCCCACAGGGATGGGAGACCCAGTACTTC. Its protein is CASSPQGWETQYF.

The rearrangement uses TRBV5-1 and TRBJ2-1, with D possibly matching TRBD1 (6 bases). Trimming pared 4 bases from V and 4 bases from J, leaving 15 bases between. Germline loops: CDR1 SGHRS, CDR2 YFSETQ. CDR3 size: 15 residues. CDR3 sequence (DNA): TGCGCCAGCAGCCCCGACAGGACCTCTTACAATGAGCAGTTCTTC. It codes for CASSPDRTSYNEQFF.

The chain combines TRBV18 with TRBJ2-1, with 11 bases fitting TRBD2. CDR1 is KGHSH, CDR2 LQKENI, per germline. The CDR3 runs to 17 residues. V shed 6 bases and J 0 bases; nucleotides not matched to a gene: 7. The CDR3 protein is CASSPGTSGSSYNEQFF. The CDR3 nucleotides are TGTGCCAGCTCCCCCGGGACTAGCGGAAGCTCCTACAATGAGCAGTTCTTC.

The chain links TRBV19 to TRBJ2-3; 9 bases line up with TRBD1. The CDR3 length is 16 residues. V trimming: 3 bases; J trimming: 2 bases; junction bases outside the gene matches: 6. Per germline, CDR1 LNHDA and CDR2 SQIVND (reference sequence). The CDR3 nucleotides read TGTGCCAGTAGTATGGACGACAGGGGGAACACAGATACGCAGTATTTT. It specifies CASSMDDRGNTDTQYF.

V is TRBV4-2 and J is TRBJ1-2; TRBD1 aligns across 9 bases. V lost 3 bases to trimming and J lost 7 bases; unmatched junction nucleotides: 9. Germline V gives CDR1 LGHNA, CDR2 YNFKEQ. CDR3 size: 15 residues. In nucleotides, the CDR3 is TGTGCCAGCAGCCAGGCCGGGACAGGGAGCCCTGGCTACACCTTC. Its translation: CASSQAGTGSPGYTF.

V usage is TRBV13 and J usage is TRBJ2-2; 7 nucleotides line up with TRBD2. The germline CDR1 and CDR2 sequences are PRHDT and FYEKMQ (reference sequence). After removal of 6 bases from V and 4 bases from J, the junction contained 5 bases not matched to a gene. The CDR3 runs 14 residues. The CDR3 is CASRSREGTGELFF. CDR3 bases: TGTGCCAGCAGGTCCAGGGAGGGCACCGGGGAGCTGTTTTTT.

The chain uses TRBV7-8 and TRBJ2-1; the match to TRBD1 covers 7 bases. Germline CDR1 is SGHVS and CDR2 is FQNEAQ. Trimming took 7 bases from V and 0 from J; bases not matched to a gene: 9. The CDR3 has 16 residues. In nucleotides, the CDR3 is TGTGCCAGCATCGTTACAGGGGAAAGCTCCTACAATGAGCAGTTCTTC. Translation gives CASIVTGESSYNEQFF.

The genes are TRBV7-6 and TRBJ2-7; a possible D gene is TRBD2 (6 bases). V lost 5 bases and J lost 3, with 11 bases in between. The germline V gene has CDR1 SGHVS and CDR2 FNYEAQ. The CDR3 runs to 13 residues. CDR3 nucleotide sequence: TGTGCCAGCAGCACCCTGACTAGCTACGAGCAGTACTTC. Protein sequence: CASSTLTSYEQYF.

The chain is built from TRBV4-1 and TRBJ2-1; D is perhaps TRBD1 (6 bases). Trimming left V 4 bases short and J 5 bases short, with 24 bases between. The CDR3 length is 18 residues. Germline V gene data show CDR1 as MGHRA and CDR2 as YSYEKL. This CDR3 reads CASSLKTGPVGVDNEQFF. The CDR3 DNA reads TGCGCCAGCAGCCTAAAGACAGGCCCCGTGGGGGTCGACAATGAGCAGTTCTTC.

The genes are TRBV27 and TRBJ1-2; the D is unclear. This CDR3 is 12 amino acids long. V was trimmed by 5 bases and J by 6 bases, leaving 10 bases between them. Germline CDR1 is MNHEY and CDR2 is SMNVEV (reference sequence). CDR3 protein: CASSPRGHGYTF. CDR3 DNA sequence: TGTGCCAGCAGTCCAAGAGGCCATGGCTACACCTTC.